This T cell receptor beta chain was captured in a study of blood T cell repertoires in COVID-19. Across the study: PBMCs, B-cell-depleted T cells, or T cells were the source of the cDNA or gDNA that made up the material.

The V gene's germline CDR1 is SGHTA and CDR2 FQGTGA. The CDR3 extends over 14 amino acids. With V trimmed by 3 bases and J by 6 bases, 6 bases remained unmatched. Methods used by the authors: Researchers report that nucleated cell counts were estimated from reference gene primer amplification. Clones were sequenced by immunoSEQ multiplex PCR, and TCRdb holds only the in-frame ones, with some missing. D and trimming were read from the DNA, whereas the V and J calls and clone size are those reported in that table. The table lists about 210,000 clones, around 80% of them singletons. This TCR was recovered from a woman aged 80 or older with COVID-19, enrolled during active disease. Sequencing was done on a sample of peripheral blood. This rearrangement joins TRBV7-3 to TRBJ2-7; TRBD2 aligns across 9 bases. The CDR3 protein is CASSLGAGGREQYF. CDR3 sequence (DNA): TGTGCCAGCAGCTTGGGAGCGGGAGGACGCGAGCAGTACTTC.